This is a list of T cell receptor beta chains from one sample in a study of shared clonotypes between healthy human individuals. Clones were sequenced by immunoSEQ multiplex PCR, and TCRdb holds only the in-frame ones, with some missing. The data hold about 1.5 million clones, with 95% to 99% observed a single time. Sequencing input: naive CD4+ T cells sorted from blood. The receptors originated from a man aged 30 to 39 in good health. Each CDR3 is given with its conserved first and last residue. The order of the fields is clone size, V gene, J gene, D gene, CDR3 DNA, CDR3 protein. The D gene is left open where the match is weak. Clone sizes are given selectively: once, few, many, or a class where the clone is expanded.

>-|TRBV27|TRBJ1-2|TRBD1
TGTGCCAGCAGCCTGACAGGGAGCTATGGCTACACCTTC
CASSLTGSYGYTF
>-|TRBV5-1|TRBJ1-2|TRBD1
TGCGCCAGCAGCGACAGGGGAGATGGCTACACCTTC
CASSDRGDGYTF
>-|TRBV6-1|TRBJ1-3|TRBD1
TGTGCCAGCAGGAGACAGGGTGCCGCTAACACCATATATTTT
CASRRQGAANTIYF
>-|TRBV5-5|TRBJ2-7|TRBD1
TGTGCCAGCAGCTTGGCGGGGACAGTCGGGTACTACGAGCAGTACTTC
CASSLAGTVGYYEQYF
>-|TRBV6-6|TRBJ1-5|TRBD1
TGTGCCAGCAGTTACCATGGGGACAGGAGCAATCAGCCCCAGCATTTT
CASSYHGDRSNQPQHF
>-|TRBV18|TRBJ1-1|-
TGTGCCAGCTCACCTACAGGGATGCTCGGGGGTAACACTGAAGCTTTCTTT
CASSPTGMLGGNTEAFF
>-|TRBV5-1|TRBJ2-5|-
TGCGCCAGCAGCTTGGGGGGGCACCAAGAGACCCAGTACTTC
CASSLGGHQETQYF
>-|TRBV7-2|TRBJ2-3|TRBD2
TGTGCCAGCAGCTGGGGACTAGCGGGAGGATCAGATACGCAGTATTTT
CASSWGLAGGSDTQYF
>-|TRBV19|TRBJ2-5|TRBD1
TGTGCCAGTAGTCTGGGGACAGGGAGAGAGACCCAGTACTTC
CASSLGTGRETQYF
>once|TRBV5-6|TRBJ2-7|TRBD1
TGTGCCAGCAGCTTGCATCCGACAGGGACCTACGAGCAGTACTTC
CASSLHPTGTYEQYF
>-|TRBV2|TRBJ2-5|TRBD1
TGTGCCAGCAGTGGACAGGGTGAGGAGACCCAGTACTTC
CASSGQGEETQYF
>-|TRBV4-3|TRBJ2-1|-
TGCGCCAGCAGCCAAGGTATTGGCGGATCCTACAATGAGCAGTTCTTC
CASSQGIGGSYNEQFF
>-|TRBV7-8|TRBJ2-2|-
TGTGCCAGCAGCTTAGGGGCCTATCGACCTGTCAATACCGGGGAGCTGTTTTTT
CASSLGAYRPVNTGELFF
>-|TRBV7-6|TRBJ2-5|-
TGTGCCAGCAGCTTAGGGACTGGCCGAGAGACCCAGTACTTC
CASSLGTGRETQYF
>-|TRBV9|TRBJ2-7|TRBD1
TGTGCCAGCAGCAAGGGACAGGGATACTACGAGCAGTACTTC
CASSKGQGYYEQYF
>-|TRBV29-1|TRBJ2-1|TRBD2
TGCAGCGTCGACGGACTAGCGGACTACAATGAGCAGTTCTTC
CSVDGLADYNEQFF
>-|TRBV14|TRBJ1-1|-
TGTGCCAGCAGCCAAGATCCAAGGACTGAAGCTTTCTTT
CASSQDPRTEAFF
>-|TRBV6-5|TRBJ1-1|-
TGTGCCAGCAGTTACCCCGGGAGGAACACTGAAGCTTTCTTT
CASSYPGRNTEAFF
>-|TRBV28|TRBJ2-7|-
TGTGCCAGCAGCGAAACAGGAAAGATAACCTACGAGCAGTACTTC
CASSETGKITYEQYF
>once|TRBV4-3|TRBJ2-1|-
TGCGCCAGCAGCCACTCCACAGGGATTGGTGAGCAGTTCTTC
CASSHSTGIGEQFF
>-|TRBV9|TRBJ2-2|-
TGTGCCAGCAGCGTAGAACAGCCGGGGGCCGCCGGGGAGCTGTTTTTT
CASSVEQPGAAGELFF
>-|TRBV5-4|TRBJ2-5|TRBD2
TGTGCCAGCAGCTTGGGACTAGCGGGTGGACTCCAAGAGACCCAGTACTTC
CASSLGLAGGLQETQYF